What follows describes a single T cell receptor beta chain. What it recognizes is unknown. The V gene's germline CDR1 is SQVTM and CDR2 ANQGSEA. This CDR3 has 12 amino acids. V was clipped by 6 bases and J by 4 bases; unmatched bases: 4. The data are from a study of T cells in localized non-small cell lung cancer. General study findings and limits: Adjacent lung exhibited a median of approximately 50 among the 100 most abundant tumor clones. The study sequenced only one region of the tumor. As a result, intratumor heterogeneity could not be excluded and remains possible.

The assay was immunoSEQ multiplex PCR, and TCRdb's table has in-frame clones only and misses some. The top ten hold 4.2% of the sample, which has 25,000 to 35,000 clones, 88% seen once. The starting material was peripheral blood mononuclear cells, obtained before any cancer treatment. This clonotype was sampled from a woman between 35 and 70 years old with stage III lung adenocarcinoma. V and J are TRBV29-1 and TRBJ1-1, with 8 nucleotides matching TRBD1. Written as DNA, the CDR3 is TGCAGCGTACTAACAGGGGGCACTGAAGCTTTCTTT. It codes for CSVLTGGTEAFF. The full variable domain, in which reference TRBV29-1 and TRBJ1-1 provide the parts outside the CDR3, is SAVISQKPSRDICQRGTSLTIQCQVDSQVTMMFWYRQQPGQSLTLIATANQGSEATYESGFVIDKFPISRPNLTFSTLTVSNMSPEDSSIYLCSVLTGGTEAFFGQGTRLTVV.